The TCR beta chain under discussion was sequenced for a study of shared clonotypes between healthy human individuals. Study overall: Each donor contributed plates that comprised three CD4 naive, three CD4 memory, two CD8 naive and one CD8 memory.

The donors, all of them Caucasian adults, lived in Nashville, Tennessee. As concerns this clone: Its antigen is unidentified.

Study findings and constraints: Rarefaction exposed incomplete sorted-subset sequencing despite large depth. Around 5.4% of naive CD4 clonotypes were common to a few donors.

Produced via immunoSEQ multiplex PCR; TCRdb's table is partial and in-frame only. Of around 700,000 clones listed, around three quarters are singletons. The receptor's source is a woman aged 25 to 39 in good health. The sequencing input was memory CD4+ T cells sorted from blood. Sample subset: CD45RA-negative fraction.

The CDR3 reads CASRMGTYETQYF. The CDR3 DNA sequence: TGTGCCAGCAGGATGGGGACCTATGAGACCCAGTACTTC. This rearrangement joins TRBV28 to TRBJ2-5; D is perhaps TRBD1 or TRBD2 (5 bases each). V was clipped by 6 bases and J by 5 bases, with 13 bases between them. This CDR3 has 13 amino acids. CDR1 MDHEN and CDR2 SYDVKM come from the germline V gene.